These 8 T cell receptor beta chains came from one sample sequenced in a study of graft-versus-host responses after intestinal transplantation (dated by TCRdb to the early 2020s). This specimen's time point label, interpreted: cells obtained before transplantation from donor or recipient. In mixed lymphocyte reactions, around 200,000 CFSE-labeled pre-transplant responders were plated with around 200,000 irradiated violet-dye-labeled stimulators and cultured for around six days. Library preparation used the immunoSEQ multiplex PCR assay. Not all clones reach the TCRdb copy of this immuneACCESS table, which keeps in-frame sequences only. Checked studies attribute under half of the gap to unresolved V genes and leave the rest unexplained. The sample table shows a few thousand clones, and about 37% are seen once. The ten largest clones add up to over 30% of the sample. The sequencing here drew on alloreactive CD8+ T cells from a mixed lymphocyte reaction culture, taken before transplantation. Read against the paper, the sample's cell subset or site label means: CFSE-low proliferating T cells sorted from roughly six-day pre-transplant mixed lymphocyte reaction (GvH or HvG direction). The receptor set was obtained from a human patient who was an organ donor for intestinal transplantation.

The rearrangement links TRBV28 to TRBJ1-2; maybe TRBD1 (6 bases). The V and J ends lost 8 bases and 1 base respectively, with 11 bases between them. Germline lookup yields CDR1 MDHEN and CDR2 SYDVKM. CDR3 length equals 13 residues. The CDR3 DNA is TGTGCCAGCGAAGGACAGCTTAACTATGGCTACACCTTC. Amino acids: CASEGQLNYGYTF.

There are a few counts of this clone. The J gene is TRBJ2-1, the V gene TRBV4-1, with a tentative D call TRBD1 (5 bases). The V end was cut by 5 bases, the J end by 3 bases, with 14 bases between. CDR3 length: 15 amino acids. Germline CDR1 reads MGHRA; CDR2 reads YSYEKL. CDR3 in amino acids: CASSTIRTLYNEQFF. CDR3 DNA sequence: TGCGCCAGCAGCACCATTAGGACACTCTACAATGAGCAGTTCTTC.

CDR3 sequence (DNA): TGTGCCTGGGGACTTCTTTCGGCAAATGAGCAGTTCTTC. Translated, it gives CAWGLLSANEQFF. The V gene is TRBV30, the J gene TRBJ2-1; D may be TRBD2 (5 bases). Germline CDR1 is GTSNPN and CDR2 is SVGIG (reference sequence). This CDR3 has 13 amino acids. With 5 bases removed from V and 7 bases from J, the gap between germline ends came to 15 bases.

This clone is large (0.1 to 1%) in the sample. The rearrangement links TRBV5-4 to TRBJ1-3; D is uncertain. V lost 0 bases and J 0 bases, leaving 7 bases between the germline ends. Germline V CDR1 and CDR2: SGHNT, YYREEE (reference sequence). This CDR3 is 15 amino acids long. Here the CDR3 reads CASSLDPSSGNTIYF. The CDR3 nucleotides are TGTGCCAGCAGCTTGGACCCGTCCTCTGGAAACACCATATATTTT.

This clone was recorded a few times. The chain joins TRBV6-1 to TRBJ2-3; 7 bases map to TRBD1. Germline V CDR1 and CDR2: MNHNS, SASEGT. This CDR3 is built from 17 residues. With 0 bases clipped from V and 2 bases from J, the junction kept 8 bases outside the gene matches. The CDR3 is CASSEAPDRVLTDTQYF. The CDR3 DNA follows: TGTGCCAGCAGTGAAGCGCCCGACAGGGTTCTCACAGATACGCAGTATTTT.

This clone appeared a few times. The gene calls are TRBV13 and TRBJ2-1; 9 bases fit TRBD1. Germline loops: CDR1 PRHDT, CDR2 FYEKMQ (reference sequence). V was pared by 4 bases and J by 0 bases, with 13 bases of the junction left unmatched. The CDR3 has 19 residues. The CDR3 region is CASSSQGARYHSSYNEQFF. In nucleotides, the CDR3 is TGTGCCAGCAGCTCACAGGGGGCTCGTTACCACAGCTCCTACAATGAGCAGTTCTTC.

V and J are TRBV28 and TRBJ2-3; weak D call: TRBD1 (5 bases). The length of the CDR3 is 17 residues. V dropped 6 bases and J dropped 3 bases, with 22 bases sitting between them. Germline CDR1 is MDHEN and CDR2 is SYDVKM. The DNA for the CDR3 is TGTGCCAGCAGCCCAGTGGGTGTAGGGGTGGGGACAGATACGCAGTATTTT. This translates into CASSPVGVGVGTDTQYF.

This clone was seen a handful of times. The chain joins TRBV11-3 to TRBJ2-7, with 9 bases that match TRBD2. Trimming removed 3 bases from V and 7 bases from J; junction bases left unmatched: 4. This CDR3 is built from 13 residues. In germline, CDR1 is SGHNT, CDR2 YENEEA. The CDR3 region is CASSFVGLAEQYF. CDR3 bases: TGTGCCAGCAGCTTCGTGGGACTAGCTGAGCAGTACTTC. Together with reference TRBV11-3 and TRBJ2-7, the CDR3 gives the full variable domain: EAGVVQSPRYKIIEKKQPVAFWCNPISGHNTLYWYLQNLGQGPELLIRYENEEAVDDSQLPKDRFSAERLKGVDSTLKIQPAELGDSAVYLCASSFVGLAEQYFGPGTRLTVT.